Shown below are 27 T cell receptor beta chains from a single sample sequenced in a study of CD8 T cells in Susac syndrome. With random hexamers, reverse transcription was performed on about 0.5 to 1 ug of RNA. A single record per CDR3 protein comes from TCRdb applying MiXCR to the immunoSEQ multiplex PCR reads. This table has 230,000 or so distinct CDR3 sequences, 95% appearing once. The sample consisted of CD4+ T cells from PBMCs. The origin of the receptors is a human donor with multiple sclerosis.

The chain's CDR3 is CAWGKGGNTEAFF. DNA of the CDR3: TGTGCCTGGGGGAAGGGGGGGAACACTGAAGCTTTCTTT. V is TRBV30 and J is TRBJ1-1, with a weak D call TRBD1 (6 bases). CDR3 length equals 13 residues. Germline V gene lookup returns CDR1 GTSNPN and CDR2 SVGIG (reference sequence). Trimming removed 5 bases at V and 1 base at J, with 11 bases between.

The CDR3 sequence: CSASFSLAGPQETQYF. For the CDR3, the DNA is TGCAGTGCTAGCTTCTCCCTAGCGGGCCCACAAGAGACCCAGTACTTC. J is TRBJ2-5 and V is TRBV20-1; 8 positions agree with TRBD2. CDR1 and CDR2 from the germline V gene are DFQATT and SNEGSKA (reference sequence). The CDR3 spans 16 residues. V gave up 3 bases and J gave up 2 bases; unmatched junction bases: 11.

The V and J genes are TRBV3-1 and TRBJ2-2, with 7 bases aligning to TRBD2. The germline V gene encodes CDR1 LGHDT and CDR2 YNNKEL (reference sequence). Germline trimming cut 5 bases from V and 5 bases from J; bases unmatched to any gene: 11. The CDR3 totals 16 residues. In DNA, the CDR3 is TGTGCCAGCAGCTCCCGCCCCACTAGCGAGACCGGGGAGCTGTTTTTT. This encodes CASSSRPTSETGELFF. Full variable domain (remainder filled in from reference TRBV3-1 and TRBJ2-2): DTAVSQTPKYLVTQMGNDKSIKCEQNLGHDTMYWYKQDSKKFLKIMFSYNNKELIINETVPNRFSPKSPDKAHLNLHINSLELGDSAVYFCASSSRPTSETGELFFGEGSRLTVL.

The chain couples TRBV7-2 to TRBJ1-1; D is undetermined. Germline V CDR1 and CDR2: SGHTA, FQGNSA. Trimming stripped 1 base from V and 1 base from J, with 7 bases between. CDR3 length equals 14 residues. CDR3: CASSLVMGNTEAFF. The CDR3 nucleotides read TGTGCCAGCAGCTTAGTGATGGGGAACACTGAAGCTTTCTTT.

The chain links TRBV29-1 to TRBJ2-7; D tentatively reads TRBD1 or TRBD2 (5 bases each). The CDR3 runs 12 residues. The ends were cut back, 5 bases at V and 3 bases at J, with 11 bases in the middle. CDR1 and CDR2 from the germline V gene are SQVTM and ANQGSEA. CDR3 DNA sequence: TGCAGCGTTCTGACAGACTACTACGAGCAGTACTTC. Translating it yields CSVLTDYYEQYF.

This clonotype occurred once. V gene TRBV2 combines with J gene TRBJ2-1; 7 positions match TRBD2. V was clipped by 0 bases and J by 9 bases; unmatched bases: 17. The germline gives CDR1 SNHLY, CDR2 FYNNEI. This CDR3 spans 18 amino acids. CDR3 residues: CASSEALLGGAQRGEQFF. The CDR3 DNA reads TGTGCCAGCAGTGAAGCGCTTCTTGGCGGGGCCCAGCGGGGTGAGCAGTTCTTC. Together with reference TRBV2 and TRBJ2-1, the CDR3 gives the full variable domain: EPEVTQTPSHQVTQMGQEVILRCVPISNHLYFYWYRQILGQKVEFLVSFYNNEISEKSEIFDDQFSVERPDGSNFTLKIRSTKLEDSAMYFCASSEALLGGAQRGEQFFGPGTRLTVL.

The rearrangement joins TRBV7-2 to TRBJ2-3, with 11 bases lining up with TRBD1. Germline loops: CDR1 SGHTA, CDR2 FQGNSA. The CDR3 is 15 amino acids. V gave up 3 bases and J gave up 3 bases; unmatched junction bases: 2. The CDR3 is CASSFGQGATDTQYF. Here the CDR3 DNA reads TGTGCCAGCAGCTTTGGACAGGGGGCTACAGATACGCAGTATTTT.

The chain is built from TRBV11-1 and TRBJ2-5; D possibly corresponds to TRBD2 (6 bases). Germline CDR1 SGHAT, CDR2 FQDESV (reference sequence). The V gene lost 2 bases and the J gene lost 2 bases, with 12 bases spanning the gap. The CDR3 totals 15 residues. The CDR3 loop reads CASSLQGLQQETQYF. As DNA, the CDR3 is TGTGCCAGCAGCTTACAAGGACTACAACAAGAGACCCAGTACTTC.

This clonotype was detected only a few times. Here the CDR3 reads CASSLPTYEQYF. Written as DNA, the CDR3 is TGTGCCAGCAGTCTCCCTACCTACGAGCAGTACTTC. The chain carries TRBV4-2 and TRBJ2-7, with unresolved D. CDR1 is LGHNA and CDR2 is YNFKEQ in the germline V gene. The CDR3 runs to 12 residues. Trimming cost V 6 bases and J 2 bases, with 8 bases left between them.

V usage is TRBV3-1 and J usage is TRBJ2-3; the match to TRBD2 covers 10 bases. This CDR3 has 16 residues. Germline V gene data show CDR1 as LGHDT and CDR2 as YNNKEL (reference sequence). The junction had 4 bases not matched to a gene; V was cut back by 2 bases and J by 2 bases. This CDR3 reads CASSQIGLAATDTQYF. The CDR3 DNA sequence: TGTGCCAGCAGCCAAATAGGACTAGCGGCCACAGATACGCAGTATTTT.

The chain links TRBV30 to TRBJ2-5; no firm D call. This CDR3 spans 11 amino acids. The V and J ends lost 2 bases and 5 bases respectively, with 6 bases between them. Germline assignment: CDR1 GTSNPN and CDR2 SVGIG (reference sequence). The CDR3 sequence is CAWSSRETQYF. The CDR3 nucleotides read TGTGCCTGGAGTTCCCGGGAGACCCAGTACTTC.

This sequence joins TRBV7-9 and TRBJ1-1; D is uncertain. Germline CDR1 is SEHNR and CDR2 is FQNEAQ (reference sequence). The CDR3 loop spans 14 amino acids. V was cut by 5 bases and J by 3 bases, with 13 bases left in between. DNA for the CDR3: TGTGCCAGCAGCCTAGTACCCCGGGACACTGAAGCTTTCTTT. Translation gives CASSLVPRDTEAFF. Complete variable domain (other parts from reference TRBV7-9 and TRBJ1-1): DTGVSQNPRHKITKRGQNVTFRCDPISEHNRLYWYRQTLGQGPEFLTYFQNEAQLEKSRLLSDRFSAERPKGSFSTLEIQRTEQGDSAMYLCASSLVPRDTEAFFGQGTRLTVV.

The chain recombines TRBV14 with TRBJ2-7; D may be TRBD2 (5 bases). V gave up 0 bases and J gave up 4 bases, with 13 bases separating them. Germline values: CDR1 SGHDN, CDR2 FVKESK. The CDR3 has 15 residues. The CDR3 sequence: CASSQDPGIFYEQYF. The CDR3, as DNA: TGTGCCAGCAGCCAAGATCCGGGGATATTTTACGAGCAGTACTTC.

This clonotype came up once. This chain uses TRBV20-1 with TRBJ2-5; 7 bases line up with TRBD1. This CDR3 spans 13 amino acids. The J segment lost 0 bases and the V segment lost 6 bases, leaving 4 bases of the junction unmatched. Germline V gene data show CDR1 as DFQATT and CDR2 as SNEGSKA (reference sequence). In DNA form, the CDR3 reads TGCAGTGCAAACAGGGGATACCAAGAGACCCAGTACTTC. Translating gives CSANRGYQETQYF.

The genes are TRBV20-1 and TRBJ1-5, with D hard to call. V was shortened by 3 bases and J by 0 bases, with 9 bases between the two germline ends. CDR1 and CDR2 (germline): DFQATT, SNEGSKA (reference sequence). The CDR3 has 14 amino acids. Here the CDR3 reads CSARTLNSNQPQHF. CDR3 nucleotide sequence: TGCAGTGCTAGGACCTTAAATAGCAATCAGCCCCAGCATTTT.

The chain employs TRBV30 and TRBJ1-4; weak D call: TRBD1 (5 bases). The CDR3 has 12 residues. Germline CDR1 reads GTSNPN; CDR2 reads SVGIG (reference sequence). V was clipped by 3 bases and J by 7 bases, with 9 bases between them. The CDR3 sequence is CAWSPGGEKLFF. CDR3 bases: TGTGCCTGGAGCCCGGGGGGTGAAAAACTGTTTTTT.

The chain is built from TRBV28 and TRBJ2-3; 11 positions agree with TRBD2. V dropped 6 bases and J dropped 4; count of bases not matched to a gene: 12. The CDR3 loop spans 17 amino acids. The germline gives CDR1 MDHEN, CDR2 SYDVKM. As DNA, the CDR3 is TGTGCCAGCAGGGGGAGTAGCGGGAGGGCCATGGCAGATACGCAGTATTTT. Translation: CASRGSSGRAMADTQYF.

The chain employs TRBV18 and TRBJ2-4, with a possible D match to TRBD2 (5 bases). V lost 2 bases to trimming and J lost 7 bases, with 9 bases between them. CDR1 KGHSH and CDR2 LQKENI come from the germline V gene. The CDR3 runs 13 residues. The CDR3 loop is CASSPGSLNIQYF. CDR3 sequence (DNA): TGTGCCAGCTCACCAGGGAGTTTGAACATTCAGTACTTC.

V is TRBV7-9 and J is TRBJ2-5; 9 nucleotides align to TRBD2. This CDR3 region has 14 residues. CDR1 SEHNR and CDR2 FQNEAQ come from the germline V gene (reference sequence). The junction had 2 bases not matched to a gene; V was cut back by 2 bases and J by 4 bases. The CDR3 sequence: CASSLFSGGETQYF. Written as DNA, the CDR3 is TGTGCCAGCAGCTTATTTAGCGGGGGAGAGACCCAGTACTTC.

The V and J genes are TRBV7-8 and TRBJ2-6; the D call may be TRBD1 or TRBD2 (6 bases each). The V end was cut by 8 bases, the J end by 1 base, with 15 bases between. The CDR3 length is 16 residues. CDR1 and CDR2 from the germline V gene are SGHVS and FQNEAQ. In DNA, the CDR3 is TGTGCCAGCGTTAGGGGGGCGGATTCTGGGGCCAACGTCCTGACTTTC. Its protein is CASVRGADSGANVLTF.

V gene TRBV9 combines with J gene TRBJ1-2, with a tentative D call TRBD1 (6 bases). CDR1 is SGDLS, CDR2 YYNGEE, per germline. The CDR3 loop spans 14 amino acids. V shed 3 bases and J shed 7 bases, with 16 bases lying between them. Written as DNA, the CDR3 is TGTGCCAGCAGCGAGGGGCCGGGGACAACTGGCTACACCTTC. This sequence encodes CASSEGPGTTGYTF.

The rearrangement links TRBV20-1 to TRBJ2-3; weak D call: TRBD2 (6 bases). This CDR3 region has 14 residues. V gave up 6 bases and J gave up 5 bases, with 18 bases separating them. Per germline, CDR1 DFQATT and CDR2 SNEGSKA (reference sequence). This CDR3 is CSARDSLTVDTQYF. The CDR3 DNA is TGCAGTGCGAGGGACTCCCTCACGGTAGATACGCAGTATTTT.

The chain is built from TRBV7-2 and TRBJ2-5; 13 bases agree with TRBD2. Germline loops: CDR1 SGHTA, CDR2 FQGNSA. The CDR3 consists of 14 residues. V lost 4 bases to trimming and J lost 7 bases; unmatched junction nucleotides: 3. The CDR3 sequence is CASSWTSGGGTQYF. The CDR3 nucleotides are TGTGCCAGCAGCTGGACTAGCGGGGGAGGGACCCAGTACTTC.

This clonotype was detected only a few times. The chain has TRBV6-5 and TRBJ2-1; TRBD1 is a possible D gene (5 bases). In germline, CDR1 is MNHEY, CDR2 SVGAGI. Trimming removed 8 bases from V and 0 bases from J, with 11 bases in between. The CDR3 runs to 14 residues. The CDR3 reads CASSPTGSYNEQFF. DNA for the CDR3: TGTGCCAGCTCTCCCACAGGCTCCTACAATGAGCAGTTCTTC.

The chain links TRBV2 to TRBJ2-1; D gene unclear. Germline V gene data show CDR1 as SNHLY and CDR2 as FYNNEI. Trimming took off 4 bases at V and 8 bases at J, with 9 bases between the two ends. This CDR3 is built from 12 residues. For the CDR3, the DNA is TGTGCCAGCAGTGTAGACATTTATGAGCAGTTCTTC. It translates to CASSVDIYEQFF.

The V gene is TRBV29-1, the J gene TRBJ2-7, with no clear D. Trimming removed 4 bases from V and 2 bases from J, with 15 bases in between. CDR1 SQVTM and CDR2 ANQGSEA come from the germline V gene. CDR3 length: 14 amino acids. The CDR3 sequence: CSVGHGFPPYEQYF. The CDR3 DNA sequence: TGCAGCGTTGGTCACGGTTTCCCCCCCTACGAGCAGTACTTC.

V is TRBV27 and J is TRBJ1-1, with TRBD1 as a possible D gene (5 bases). The CDR3 totals 16 residues. V was shortened by 5 bases and J by 1 base, with 17 bases between the two germline ends. CDR1 is MNHEY and CDR2 is SMNVEV in the germline V gene (reference sequence). The CDR3 bases are TGTGCCAGCAGTCCGAGGGGACTCGGAGAGAACACTGAAGCTTTCTTT. Translation gives CASSPRGLGENTEAFF.